This TCR beta chain came from a study of read filtering for tumor transcriptome and immune sequencing. Study as a whole: After DNase treatment, RNA was made into whole-transcriptome libraries. RNA-seq yielded only 85 to 1273 TCR reads, IR-seq about 4 to 10.27 million.

Every patient had bone marrow sampled while the disease was active. The library was built from approximately 400 ng RNA with molecular barcoded adaptors for alpha/delta and beta/gamma chains. TCRdb re-analysed the reads in MiXCR, keeping a single row per CDR3 protein. The sample carries some 130,000 distinct CDR3 sequences, around 14% recorded once. This clonotype occurred many times. Sample: a population of CD138-negative cells sorted from bone marrow. This clonotype originated in a donor at least 40 years old with multiple myeloma.

The CDR3 DNA is TGTGCTAGTGGTTTGGGACCGGCGGAGCAGTTCTTC. Translation: CASGLGPAEQFF. The genes are TRBV12-5 and TRBJ2-1; D ambiguous. The length of the CDR3 is 12 residues. V gave up 1 base and J gave up 10 bases, with 8 bases separating them. Germline V gives CDR1 LGHNT, CDR2 FRNRAP.